Given below is one T cell receptor beta chain in context. This sample was taken from a study of CD8 T cells in Susac syndrome. The ends lost 6 bases at V and 3 bases at J; junction bases unmatched: 7. Germline CDR1 and CDR2: MNHEY and SVGEGT. The CDR3 consists of 14 residues. RNA, at about 0.45 to 1 ug, was reverse transcribed with random hexamers. A single record per CDR3 protein comes from TCRdb applying MiXCR to the immunoSEQ multiplex PCR reads. The data show hundreds of thousands of distinct CDR3 sequences, around 93% seen once. Sequencing was performed on CD4+ T cells from PBMCs. This chain joins TRBV6-2 or TRBV6-3 and TRBJ2-5, with TRBD2 matching 7 bases. The source is a human donor with Susac syndrome. The CDR3 region is CASRWTRAEETQYF. The CDR3 coding sequence is TGTGCCAGCAGATGGACTAGGGCAGAAGAGACCCAGTACTTC.